Shown below are 29 T cell receptor beta chains from a single sample sequenced in a study of blood T cell repertoires in COVID-19. Clones were read by immunoSEQ multiplex PCR, and TCRdb kept only the in-frame ones, dropping some. The data hold 150,000 to 200,000 clones, with nearly 85% observed a single time. Input material: peripheral blood. The receptor source for this set is a woman aged 25-40 years with acute or convalescent COVID-19.

V is TRBV3-1 (or the pseudogene TRBV3-2) and J is TRBJ1-2; D perhaps matches TRBD1 (5 bases). The CDR3 runs to 14 residues. Trimming removed 3 bases at V and 8 bases at J, with 16 bases between. Germline values: CDR1 LGHDT, CDR2 YNNKEL (reference sequence). The CDR3 protein is CASSHKVRQLGYTF. As DNA, the CDR3 is TGTGCCAGCAGCCACAAAGTTCGACAGTTGGGCTACACCTTC.

This sequence joins TRBV13 and TRBJ2-1; 11 bases agree with TRBD2. The germline V gene has CDR1 PRHDT and CDR2 FYEKMQ (reference sequence). This CDR3 comprises 20 residues. With 2 bases clipped from V and 0 bases from J, the junction kept 12 bases outside the gene matches. The CDR3 is CASSLYQRLAGKSSYNEQFF. Here the CDR3 DNA reads TGTGCCAGCAGCTTATACCAAAGACTAGCGGGGAAAAGCTCCTACAATGAGCAGTTCTTC.

Note on this clone: Distinct nucleotide sequences in the sample also encode this CDR3. The chain recombines TRBV19 with TRBJ2-7, with TRBD1 identical over 11 bases. V lost 4 bases, J lost 3 bases, and 2 bases stayed unmatched. The CDR3 length is 14 residues. The V gene's germline CDR1 is LNHDA and CDR2 SQIVND (reference sequence). CDR3 loop: CASSTGQGGYEQYF. For the CDR3, the DNA is TGTGCCAGTAGTACGGGACAGGGGGGCTACGAGCAGTACTTC.

The V and J genes are TRBV28 and TRBJ1-5; D perhaps matches TRBD1 (6 bases). Trimming pared 5 bases from V and 6 bases from J, leaving 20 bases between. CDR1 and CDR2 (germline): MDHEN, SYDVKM. There are 16 residues in the CDR3. The CDR3 spells CASSPLLVGGGQPQHF. The CDR3 region has the DNA TGTGCCAGCAGTCCCCTCCTTGTAGGGGGTGGTCAGCCCCAGCATTTT.

The chain employs TRBV4-3 and TRBJ2-3; 11 nucleotides align to TRBD2. V lost 5 bases and J lost 3; bases outside the gene matches: 1. This CDR3 region has 14 residues. Per germline, CDR1 LGHNA and CDR2 YSLEER. Written as DNA, the CDR3 is TGCGCCAGCAGCGCTAGCGGGAGGACAGATACGCAGTATTTT. This codes for CASSASGRTDTQYF.

This sequence joins TRBV19 and TRBJ1-3; 11 bases align to TRBD1. The germline V gene encodes CDR1 LNHDA and CDR2 SQIVND (reference sequence). This CDR3 spans 18 amino acids. V trimming: 2 bases; J trimming: 4 bases; junction bases outside the gene matches: 10. CDR3 region: CASSIQDRGPETGNTIYF. The CDR3 DNA reads TGTGCCAGTAGTATACAGGACAGGGGGCCTGAAACCGGAAACACCATATATTTT.

The chain joins TRBV6-5 to TRBJ2-2; D might be TRBD1 (5 bases). Germline V CDR1 and CDR2: MNHEY, SVGAGI. The V end lost 6 bases, the J end lost 1 base, and 15 bases lay between the germline ends. CDR3 length equals 16 residues. CDR3 bases: TGTGCCAGCAGATACAGTAGGACAAGGAACACCGGGGAGCTGTTTTTT. Translating it yields CASRYSRTRNTGELFF.

The rearrangement links TRBV14 to TRBJ1-6; no firm D call. V gave up 4 bases and J gave up 6 bases, with 10 bases separating them. Germline V CDR1 and CDR2: SGHDN, FVKESK. The CDR3 length is 14 residues. CDR3 coding DNA: TGTGCCAGCAGCCTGACTGGAGGTAATTCACCCCTCCACTTT. It translates to CASSLTGGNSPLHF.

V and J are TRBV6-4 and TRBJ2-5; 10 positions match TRBD1. The CDR3 has 19 residues. V lost 4 bases to trimming and J lost 11 bases; unmatched junction nucleotides: 25. Germline assignment: CDR1 MRHNA and CDR2 SNTAGT. The CDR3 is CASSVVRDRGHRLQGLQYF. CDR3 in DNA: TGTGCCAGCAGTGTTGTTAGGGACAGGGGTCACCGCTTGCAAGGGTTGCAGTACTTC.

The chain recombines TRBV6-5 with TRBJ1-3; D ambiguous. CDR3 length: 14 amino acids. Per the germline V gene, CDR1 is MNHEY and CDR2 is SVGAGI. V lost 4 bases and J lost 4, with 11 bases in between. The CDR3 loop is CASSFLGIGNTIYF. CDR3 DNA: TGTGCCAGCAGTTTTCTCGGGATCGGAAACACCATATATTTT.

This clone appeared a few times. Additional DNA sequences in this sample encode the identical CDR3. The V gene is TRBV29-1, the J gene TRBJ1-3, with D perhaps TRBD1 (5 bases). The CDR3 totals 14 residues. Germline CDR1 is SQVTM and CDR2 is ANQGSEA. V lost 4 bases to trimming and J lost 4 bases, with 14 bases between them. The CDR3: CSVGLGHSGNTIYF. The DNA of the CDR3 is TGCAGCGTTGGATTGGGGCATTCGGGAAACACCATATATTTT.

The chain joins TRBV7-8 to TRBJ1-4, with D possibly matching TRBD1 (6 bases). Germline-derived CDR1 and CDR2 are SGHVS and FQNEAQ. The CDR3 loop spans 12 amino acids. Trimming stripped 1 base from V and 14 bases from J, with 11 bases between. CDR3 nucleotides: TGTGCCAGCAGCTTAGGGGGACATATGCTGTTTTTT. It yields the protein CASSLGGHMLFF.

J is TRBJ2-7 and V is TRBV27; possibly TRBD1 for D (6 bases). V dropped 10 bases and J dropped 3 bases, with 19 bases sitting between them. This CDR3 is built from 14 residues. Germline CDR1 is MNHEY and CDR2 is SMNVEV (reference sequence). Written as DNA, the CDR3 is TGTGCCACTGCCCCGGGACACATCTTCTACGAGCAGTACTTC. Protein product: CATAPGHIFYEQYF.

CDR3 loop: CASSELFPGELFF. CDR3 DNA sequence: TGTGCCAGCAGTGAACTTTTCCCCGGGGAGCTGTTTTTT. The J gene is TRBJ2-2, the V gene TRBV25-1; D uncertain. Germline V gives CDR1 MGHDK, CDR2 SYGVNS. The CDR3 has 13 amino acids. V was trimmed by 2 bases and J by 6 bases, leaving 7 bases between them.

A few counts support this clone. The chain uses TRBV6-4 and TRBJ1-1, with a possible D match to TRBD1 (6 bases). Germline V gene lookup returns CDR1 MRHNA and CDR2 SNTAGT. This CDR3 has 13 amino acids. Deletions cut 10 bases from V and 0 bases from J, with 12 bases between. Written as DNA, the CDR3 is TGTGCCACCAGGACAGACCTGAACACTGAAGCTTTCTTT. Its translation: CATRTDLNTEAFF.

This CDR3 reads CASSLGRNTGELFF. As DNA, the CDR3 is TGCGCCAGCAGCTTGGGGAGGAACACCGGGGAGCTGTTTTTT. V and J are TRBV5-1 and TRBJ2-2; D not resolved. The V gene's germline CDR1 is SGHRS and CDR2 YFSETQ. V was clipped by 0 bases and J by 1 base, with 4 bases between them. CDR3 length: 14 residues.

This clone was picked up a small number of times. The chain has TRBV7-9 and TRBJ1-3; D is undetermined. Trimming took 1 base from V and 0 from J, leaving 7 bases between them. Germline CDR1 is SEHNR and CDR2 is FQNEAQ (reference sequence). The CDR3 is made up of 15 amino acids. This chain's CDR3 is CASSLGAFSGNTIYF. For the CDR3, the DNA is TGTGCCAGCAGCTTAGGAGCCTTCTCTGGAAACACCATATATTTT.

The chain employs TRBV9 and TRBJ2-7; 8 bases are shared with TRBD2. The germline gives CDR1 SGDLS, CDR2 YYNGEE. This CDR3 spans 14 amino acids. J was trimmed by 3 bases and V by 4 bases; bases with no gene match: 6. The CDR3 sequence is CASSSRGGSYEQYF. The DNA for the CDR3 is TGTGCCAGCAGCTCCCGGGGGGGGAGCTACGAGCAGTACTTC.

V usage is TRBV11-3 and J usage is TRBJ2-4; no firm D call. Germline V gene lookup returns CDR1 SGHNT and CDR2 YENEEA. This CDR3 comprises 13 residues. V lost 0 bases and J lost 9, with 9 bases in between. As DNA, the CDR3 is TGTGCCAGCAGCTTAGATCAAACGGGCATTCAGTACTTC. It encodes CASSLDQTGIQYF.

The chain employs TRBV29-1 and TRBJ2-1; possibly TRBD1 for D (6 bases). The CDR3 contains 13 residues. Per germline, CDR1 SQVTM and CDR2 ANQGSEA. Trimming stripped 6 bases from V and 6 bases from J, with 15 bases between. The CDR3 sequence: CSVRAGATNEQFF. In nucleotides, the CDR3 is TGCAGCGTGCGGGCAGGGGCTACCAATGAGCAGTTCTTC.

The V gene is TRBV18, the J gene TRBJ1-1; maybe TRBD1 (5 bases). CDR1 KGHSH and CDR2 LQKENI come from the germline V gene. The V and J ends lost 7 bases and 4 bases respectively, with 16 bases between them. The CDR3 has 14 amino acids. The chain's CDR3 is CASFTGRVSTEAFF. CDR3 DNA: TGTGCCAGCTTCACCGGCAGGGTGAGCACTGAAGCTTTCTTT. The variable domain in full, with the rest retrieved from reference TRBV18 and TRBJ1-1, is NAGVMQNPRHLVRRRGQEARLRCSPMKGHSHVYWYRQLPEEGLKFMVYLQKENIIDESGMPKERFSAEFPKEGPSILRIQQVVRGDSAAYFCASFTGRVSTEAFFGQGTRLTVV.

The rearrangement uses TRBV4-3 and TRBJ1-2; possibly TRBD1 for D (5 bases). The V gene's germline CDR1 is LGHNA and CDR2 YSLEER. The ends were cut back, 3 bases at V and 3 bases at J, with 11 bases in the middle. The CDR3 length is 14 residues. The CDR3 nucleotides are TGCGCCAGCAGCCAGACAGTATGGGACTATGGCTACACCTTC. Translating it yields CASSQTVWDYGYTF.

The J gene is TRBJ1-3, the V gene TRBV14; 8 bases line up with TRBD1. Per the germline V gene, CDR1 is SGHDN and CDR2 is FVKESK. The CDR3 is made up of 14 amino acids. The ends lost 1 base at V and 6 bases at J; junction bases unmatched: 2. The CDR3 protein is CASSQVDRANTIYF. Here the CDR3 DNA reads TGTGCCAGCAGCCAAGTGGACAGGGCAAACACCATATATTTT.

The chain recombines TRBV4-1 with TRBJ1-2, with D perhaps TRBD1 (5 bases). This CDR3 has 12 amino acids. The V gene lost 0 bases and the J gene lost 8 bases, with 7 bases spanning the gap. Germline V gene sequence: CDR1 MGHRA, CDR2 YSYEKL. CDR3 loop: CASSQEWGGYTF. The CDR3 bases are TGCGCCAGCAGCCAAGAATGGGGCGGCTACACCTTC.

The DNA for the CDR3 is TGCGCCAGCAGCTTGGGACAGGGCGGTGGCTACACCTTC. It specifies CASSLGQGGGYTF. The chain uses TRBV5-1 and TRBJ1-2; TRBD1 agrees at 7 bases. CDR3 length: 13 residues. V trimming: 0 bases; J trimming: 7 bases; junction bases outside the gene matches: 3. Germline V gene lookup returns CDR1 SGHRS and CDR2 YFSETQ.

The chain couples TRBV3-1 (or the pseudogene TRBV3-2) to TRBJ1-5; 10 bases are a match to TRBD1. V trimming: 4 bases; J trimming: 4 bases; junction bases outside the gene matches: 10. CDR1 is LGHDT and CDR2 is YNNKEL in the germline V gene (reference sequence). The CDR3 has 17 residues. DNA for the CDR3: TGTGCCAGCAGCCGAACCCCCCCGGGACAGGGGAATCAGCCCCAGCATTTT. The encoded protein is CASSRTPPGQGNQPQHF.

The rearrangement uses TRBV28 and TRBJ1-6, with D unclear. CDR1 and CDR2 from the germline V gene are MDHEN and SYDVKM. The CDR3 is 14 amino acids. V was pared by 4 bases and J by 2 bases, with 6 bases between. The DNA of the CDR3 is TGTGCCAGCAGTTCGACACCCTATAATTCACCCCTCCACTTT. Encoded protein: CASSSTPYNSPLHF.

This chain joins TRBV5-1 and TRBJ1-2; 8 bases fit TRBD1. The germline V gene has CDR1 SGHRS and CDR2 YFSETQ. CDR3 length: 16 amino acids. With 2 bases clipped from V and 6 bases from J, the junction kept 12 bases outside the gene matches. The CDR3 nucleotides are TGCGCCAGCAGCTTAAATCCAGGGGGCGTATATGATGGCTACACCTTC. Translation gives CASSLNPGGVYDGYTF.

The V gene is TRBV6-6, the J gene TRBJ1-2, with 9 bases that match TRBD1. The CDR3 extends over 14 amino acids. CDR1 and CDR2 (germline): MNHNY, SVGAGI (reference sequence). Germline trimming cut 5 bases from V and 2 bases from J; bases unmatched to any gene: 3. For the CDR3, the DNA is TGTGCCAGCAGTGGGACAGGGAGGAACTATGGCTACACCTTC. It encodes CASSGTGRNYGYTF.